A single sample gave rise to the 22 T cell receptor beta chains below, sequenced in a study of blood T cell repertoires in COVID-19. The method was immunoSEQ multiplex PCR; TCRdb's version includes in-frame clones alone and lacks a portion of them. The sample holds roughly 250,000 clones, more than 75% seen once. Specimen: peripheral blood. The receptors stem from a woman aged 60-75 years with active or convalescent COVID-19.

This clone was picked up one time. Other DNA sequences in the sample encode the same CDR3. This rearrangement joins TRBV2 to TRBJ1-2, with D unresolved. Germline V CDR1 and CDR2: SNHLY, FYNNEI. CDR3 size: 12 residues. The germline V and J ends were trimmed by 6 bases and 2 bases, with 7 bases remaining between them. For the CDR3, the DNA is TGTGCCAGCAGGGGCACCAACTATGGCTACACCTTC. Translation gives CASRGTNYGYTF.

V usage is TRBV7-2 and J usage is TRBJ1-5, with D maybe TRBD1 (5 bases). The V gene's germline CDR1 is SGHTA and CDR2 FQGNSA. This CDR3 has 15 amino acids. Trimming removed 0 bases at V and 7 bases at J, with 13 bases between. The CDR3 loop is CASSLAGLKGQPQHF. The CDR3 DNA is TGTGCCAGCAGCTTAGCGGGTCTTAAGGGGCAGCCCCAGCATTTT.

V gene TRBV2 combines with J gene TRBJ2-1; possibly TRBD1 for D (5 bases). V lost 4 bases and J lost 5, with 15 bases in between. This CDR3 comprises 15 residues. Germline CDR1 SNHLY, CDR2 FYNNEI. The DNA for the CDR3 is TGTGCCAGCAGTGGCGCCAGGGCTAACAACAATGAGCAGTTCTTC. It translates to CASSGARANNNEQFF.

This chain joins TRBV7-8 and TRBJ1-2; possibly TRBD1 for D (6 bases). There are 14 residues in the CDR3. The V end lost 2 bases, the J end lost 4 bases, and 11 bases lay between the germline ends. Germline V gives CDR1 SGHVS, CDR2 FQNEAQ. The CDR3 protein is CASSLRDTLYGYTF. The CDR3 region has the DNA TGTGCCAGCAGCTTACGGGACACTCTCTATGGCTACACCTTC.

This chain joins TRBV10-2 and TRBJ1-2; D gene uncertain. V lost 1 base and J lost 4, with 4 bases in between. This CDR3 comprises 12 residues. CDR1 WSHSY and CDR2 SAAADI come from the germline V gene. In DNA, the CDR3 is TGCGCCAGCAGTGAGTTCCTCTATGGCTACACCTTC. Its translation is CASSEFLYGYTF.

This clone showed up just a few times. This CDR3 is CASSQDLRAWAGRDNEQFF. The CDR3 nucleotides read TGTGCCAGCAGCCAAGATCTTCGGGCTTGGGCGGGGAGGGACAATGAGCAGTTCTTC. The chain employs TRBV3-1 (or the pseudogene TRBV3-2) and TRBJ2-1; 7 bases align to TRBD2. V was clipped by 0 bases and J by 5 bases; unmatched bases: 16. CDR1 LGHDT and CDR2 YNNKEL come from the germline V gene (reference sequence). This CDR3 region has 19 residues.

The V call is TRBV11-2, the J call TRBJ1-3, with a tentative D call TRBD1 (6 bases). Germline V gene lookup returns CDR1 SGHAT and CDR2 FQNNGV. Trimming stripped 1 base from V and 4 bases from J, with 14 bases between. CDR3 length: 16 residues. The CDR3 spells CASSLVGGVGGNTIYF. CDR3 nucleotides: TGTGCCAGCAGCTTAGTAGGGGGGGTAGGAGGAAACACCATATATTTT.

The CDR3 sequence: CAIRGDNPQPGLSGNTIYF. The CDR3 DNA sequence: TGTGCCATCAGGGGGGACAATCCACAACCGGGGCTCTCTGGAAACACCATATATTTT. The rearrangement links TRBV10-3 to TRBJ1-3, with D perhaps TRBD1 (6 bases). Germline V gene sequence: CDR1 ENHRY, CDR2 SYGVKD. This CDR3 contains 19 residues. V lost 6 bases, J lost 0 bases, and 24 bases lay in between.

The V call is TRBV19, the J call TRBJ2-7; weak D call: TRBD1 (6 bases). Germline V gene data show CDR1 as LNHDA and CDR2 as SQIVND (reference sequence). The CDR3 totals 15 residues. V shed 5 bases and J shed 7 bases, with 21 bases lying between them. CDR3 in DNA: TGTGCCAGTAGTGACACCGGGACACCAGGCGGAGAGCAGTACTTC. Its protein product is CASSDTGTPGGEQYF. The entire variable domain, with the rest obtained from reference TRBV19 and TRBJ2-7, is as follows: DGGITQSPKYLFRKEGQNVTLSCEQNLNHDAMYWYRQDPGQGLRLIYYSQIVNDFQKGDIAEGYSVSREKKESFPLTVTSAQKNPTAFYLCASSDTGTPGGEQYFGPGTRLTVT.

This clone has more than one count but fewer than ten. This rearrangement joins TRBV9 to TRBJ2-3; 7 positions match TRBD2. The CDR3 length is 15 residues. Trimming removed 4 bases from V and 0 bases from J; junction bases left unmatched: 5. Looked up from germline, CDR1 is SGDLS and CDR2 is YYNGEE. The CDR3, as DNA: TGTGCCAGCAGCACGAGCGGGGCGAGCACAGATACGCAGTATTTT. Residues: CASSTSGASTDTQYF. The full variable domain, with the rest looked up from reference TRBV9 and TRBJ2-3, is DSGVTQTPKHLITATGQRVTLRCSPRSGDLSVYWYQQSLDQGLQFLIQYYNGEERAKGNILERFSAQQFPDLHSELNLSSLELGDSALYFCASSTSGASTDTQYFGPGTRLTVL.

The chain carries TRBV7-2 and TRBJ1-2; D is uncertain. Germline V CDR1 and CDR2: SGHTA, FQGNSA. The CDR3 loop spans 14 amino acids. V dropped 5 bases and J dropped 0 bases, with 10 bases sitting between them. The CDR3 bases are TGTGCCAGCAGCCCACGAGGGACTAACTATGGCTACACCTTC. It is translated as CASSPRGTNYGYTF.

This rearrangement joins TRBV9 to TRBJ1-3, with a weak D call TRBD1 (6 bases). The germline V gene encodes CDR1 SGDLS and CDR2 YYNGEE. There are 15 residues in the CDR3. The V end lost 0 bases, the J end lost 0 bases, and 7 bases lay between the germline ends. The CDR3 here is CASSVGTVSGNTIYF. DNA of the CDR3: TGTGCCAGCAGCGTAGGGACAGTCTCTGGAAACACCATATATTTT.

CDR3 amino acids: CASGREAGMDTQYF. The CDR3 coding sequence is TGCGCCAGCGGCCGGGAAGCGGGGATGGATACGCAGTATTTT. The chain employs TRBV10-1 and TRBJ2-3, with 7 bases identical to TRBD2. The length of the CDR3 is 14 residues. The V segment lost 8 bases and the J segment 6 bases; nucleotides outside the gene matches: 11. Germline CDR1 WNHNN, CDR2 SYGVQD (reference sequence).

The chain links TRBV7-9 to TRBJ2-5; D is perhaps TRBD1 (5 bases). This CDR3 comprises 14 residues. The ends were cut back, 5 bases at V and 3 bases at J, with 13 bases in the middle. Germline V gene data show CDR1 as SEHNR and CDR2 as FQNEAQ (reference sequence). The CDR3 DNA is TGTGCCAGCAGCGGGTGGGGCATCAAAGAGACCCAGTACTTC. This sequence encodes CASSGWGIKETQYF.

V is TRBV5-8 and J is TRBJ1-5, with D possibly being TRBD1 (5 bases). Trimming took off 1 base at V and 7 bases at J, with 15 bases between the two ends. CDR3 size: 15 residues. CDR1 SGHTS and CDR2 YDEGEE come from the germline V gene. CDR3 sequence: CASSLNRGRGQPQHF. The CDR3 coding sequence is TGTGCCAGCAGCTTGAATCGGGGGAGGGGACAGCCCCAGCATTTT.

The chain uses TRBV4-2 and TRBJ2-3, with 14 nucleotides matching TRBD2. J gave up 5 bases and V 6 bases, and 10 bases lay outside the gene matches. This CDR3 contains 17 residues. Germline V gene sequence: CDR1 LGHNA, CDR2 YNFKEQ. CDR3 amino acids: CASRVGTSGGQGDTQYF. As DNA, the CDR3 is TGTGCCAGCAGGGTTGGGACTAGCGGGGGCCAAGGAGATACGCAGTATTTT.

J is TRBJ1-2 and V is TRBV27, with TRBD1 as a possible D gene (6 bases). This CDR3 spans 13 amino acids. Germline V gives CDR1 MNHEY, CDR2 SMNVEV (reference sequence). The ends were cut back, 5 bases at V and 8 bases at J, with 15 bases in the middle. CDR3 coding DNA: TGTGCCAGCAGTGACGCCGGACAGCGGGGCTACACCTTC. Protein: CASSDAGQRGYTF.

The genes are TRBV7-6 and TRBJ1-3; 8 bases are shared with TRBD1. V was pared by 5 bases and J by 2 bases, with 2 bases of the junction left unmatched. The CDR3 is 14 residues long. The germline V gene encodes CDR1 SGHVS and CDR2 FNYEAQ. This chain's CDR3 is CASSPTGAGNTIYF. The CDR3 bases are TGTGCCAGCAGCCCGACAGGGGCTGGAAACACCATATATTTT.

J is TRBJ2-7 and V is TRBV7-2; 11 nucleotides match TRBD1. The CDR3 covers 14 residues. V dropped 6 bases and J dropped 6; count of bases not matched to a gene: 7. Germline assignment: CDR1 SGHTA and CDR2 FQGNSA. The DNA of the CDR3 is TGTGCCAGCAGGCACCGGGACAGGGGGTTCGAGCAGTACTTC. As protein: CASRHRDRGFEQYF.

This clone was recorded at least ten times. The chain employs TRBV7-8 and TRBJ2-3, with a possible D match to TRBD1 (5 bases). The CDR3 contains 15 residues. Trimming removed 4 bases from V and 2 bases from J, with 13 bases in between. Germline V gene sequence: CDR1 SGHVS, CDR2 FQNEAQ. In DNA, the CDR3 is TGTGCCAGCAGCTCCGGTAGGGGCCTCACAGATACGCAGTATTTT. It encodes CASSSGRGLTDTQYF. Combining the CDR3 with reference TRBV7-8 and TRBJ2-3 gives the whole variable domain GAGVSQSPRYKVAKRGQDVALRCDPISGHVSLFWYQQALGQGPEFLTYFQNEAQLDKSGLPSDRFFAERPEGSVSTLKIQRTQQEDSAVYLCASSSGRGLTDTQYFGPGTRLTVL.

V usage is TRBV14 and J usage is TRBJ2-7; TRBD2 matches 10 bases. CDR3 length equals 18 residues. V shed 0 bases and J 3 bases; nucleotides not matched to a gene: 11. Germline CDR1 is SGHDN and CDR2 is FVKESK. The CDR3 nucleotides read TGTGCCAGCAGCCAAGATCTTGGCAGCGGGGGGGCATTCTACGAGCAGTACTTC. Translating it yields CASSQDLGSGGAFYEQYF.

The rearrangement uses TRBV29-1 and TRBJ1-1; no clear D gene. The ends were cut back, 1 base at V and 1 base at J, with 13 bases in the middle. The length of the CDR3 is 15 residues. Germline V gives CDR1 SQVTM, CDR2 ANQGSEA. The CDR3 reads CSVEGPGLTNTEAFF. The CDR3 nucleotides are TGCAGCGTTGAAGGGCCAGGCCTTACGAACACTGAAGCTTTCTTT.